The TCR beta chain described here comes from a study of blood T cell repertoires in COVID-19 (dated by TCRdb to 2018 to 2020). Notes on the research overall: Samples from collaborators originated in the United States, Italy and Spain and spanned both the acute and convalescent phases of COVID-19. Where available, HLA class I and class II types were taken from metadata supplied by the sample provider and were not determined by assay-based typing. The material from the prospective study consisted of cDNA or gDNA derived from T cells, B-cell-depleted T cells, or PBMCs. Samples were obtained from the ongoing ImmuneRACE study (first 160 participants) and from 1,254 subjects provided by 6 global collaborators. Subjects who had been exposed to COVID-19, were actively infected with it, or had recovered from it provided the deeply sampled blood TCRbeta repertoires that made up the dataset. Sample metadata almost always included a de-identified subject ID, COVID-19 status, age in years and sex. The repertoires were released in a freely available public database intended as a resource for research on the immune response to SARS-CoV-2.

TCRbeta CDR3 regions were amplified from genomic DNA by means of the immunoSEQ Assay, a bias-controlled multiplex PCR. On the study's bioinformatics: Within the assay, amplification of reference gene primers was used to estimate how many nucleated cells each sample contained. Sequence reads were collapsed and filtered to measure the absolute abundance of every unique TCRbeta CDR3 rearrangement. Productive Simpson clonality was computed per sample as the square root of Simpson's diversity index over productive rearrangements. TCRdb retrieved this table from immuneACCESS and kept in-frame rearrangements only. Not all clones are present; in checked studies, unresolved V genes account for under half, and no reason is known for the remainder. V and J calls and clone size are as listed in that table; D and trimming were resolved from the DNA. The sample yields approximately 250,000 clones; approximately 83% were counted once. 7.4% of the sample lies in the top ten.

Each collaborating institution followed its own protocols to collect whole blood in K2EDTA tubes. For TCRbeta analysis, collaborators shipped samples in one of three forms: frozen whole blood, isolated PBMCs, or DNA extracted from either of those sample types. Beyond this particular receptor, the publication reports: How much clinical and demographic metadata was included differed by source and by participant, and the metadata was provided uncurated.

The germline V gene specifies SQVTM as CDR1 and ANQGSEA as CDR2. The CDR3 sequence holds 12 residues, the cysteine and phenylalanine included. Kept here is only the CDR3 DNA, which spans 36 bases and is read in frame from base 1. Trimming at the junction amounts to 7 bases on V and 8 bases on J, and the germline ends lie 17 bases apart. On this clone: The antigen this receptor binds is unknown. No base quality information exists; no much larger clone differs at one position.

Material for sequencing was peripheral blood. The rearranged segments are TRBV29-1 and TRBJ1-1; TRBD1 is possibly the D segment (6 matching bases). This receptor was obtained from a woman between 50 and 59 years old with acute or convalescent COVID-19. The base sequence is TGCAGCGCGATCATATCAGGGGCCGAAGCTTTCTTT. This gives the protein CSAIISGAEAFF.